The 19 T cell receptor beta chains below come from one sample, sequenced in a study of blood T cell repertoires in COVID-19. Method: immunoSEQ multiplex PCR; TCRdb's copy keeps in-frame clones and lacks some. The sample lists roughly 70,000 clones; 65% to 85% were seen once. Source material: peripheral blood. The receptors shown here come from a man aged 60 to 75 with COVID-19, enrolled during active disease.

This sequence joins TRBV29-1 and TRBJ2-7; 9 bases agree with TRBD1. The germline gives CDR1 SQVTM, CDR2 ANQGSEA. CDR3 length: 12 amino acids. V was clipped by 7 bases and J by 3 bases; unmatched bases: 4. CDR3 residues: CSGRDRVYEQYF. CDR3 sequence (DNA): TGCAGCGGCCGGGACAGGGTCTACGAGCAGTACTTC.

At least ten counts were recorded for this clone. The CDR3, as DNA: TGTGCCAGCAGCCCAGGGGTGTCTGGGGCCAACGTCCTGACTTTC. Protein sequence: CASSPGVSGANVLTF. The chain recombines TRBV2 with TRBJ2-6, with D perhaps matching TRBD1 (6 bases). The germline gives CDR1 SNHLY, CDR2 FYNNEI. With 6 bases removed from V and 1 base from J, the gap between germline ends came to 10 bases. The CDR3 spans 15 residues.

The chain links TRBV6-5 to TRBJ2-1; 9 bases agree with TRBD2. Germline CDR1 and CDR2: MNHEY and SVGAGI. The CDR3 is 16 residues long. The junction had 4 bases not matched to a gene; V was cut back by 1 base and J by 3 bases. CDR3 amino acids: CASSYYKRGDYNEQFF. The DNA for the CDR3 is TGTGCCAGCAGTTACTATAAGCGGGGGGACTACAATGAGCAGTTCTTC.

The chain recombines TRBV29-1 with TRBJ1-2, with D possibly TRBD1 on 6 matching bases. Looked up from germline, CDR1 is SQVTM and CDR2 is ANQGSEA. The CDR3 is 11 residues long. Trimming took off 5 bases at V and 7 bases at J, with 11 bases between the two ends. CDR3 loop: CSVYRVGGYTF. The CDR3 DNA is TGCAGCGTTTACAGGGTGGGTGGCTACACCTTC. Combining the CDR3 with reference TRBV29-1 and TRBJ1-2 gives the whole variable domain SAVISQKPSRDICQRGTSLTIQCQVDSQVTMMFWYRQQPGQSLTLIATANQGSEATYESGFVIDKFPISRPNLTFSTLTVSNMSPEDSSIYLCSVYRVGGYTFGSGTRLTVV.

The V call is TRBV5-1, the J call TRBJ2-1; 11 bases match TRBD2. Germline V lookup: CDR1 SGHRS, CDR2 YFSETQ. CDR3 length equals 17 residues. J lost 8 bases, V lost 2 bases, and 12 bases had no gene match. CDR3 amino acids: CASSFRAVAGGRDEQFF. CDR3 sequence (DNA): TGCGCCAGCAGCTTCCGGGCCGTAGCGGGAGGGCGGGATGAGCAGTTCTTC.

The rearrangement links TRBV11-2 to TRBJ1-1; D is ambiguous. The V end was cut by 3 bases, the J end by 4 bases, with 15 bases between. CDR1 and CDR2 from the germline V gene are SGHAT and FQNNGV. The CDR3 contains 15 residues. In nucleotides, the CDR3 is TGTGCCAGCAGCTTTAAGTTTGGGAGTAGCACTGAAGCTTTCTTT. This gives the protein CASSFKFGSSTEAFF.

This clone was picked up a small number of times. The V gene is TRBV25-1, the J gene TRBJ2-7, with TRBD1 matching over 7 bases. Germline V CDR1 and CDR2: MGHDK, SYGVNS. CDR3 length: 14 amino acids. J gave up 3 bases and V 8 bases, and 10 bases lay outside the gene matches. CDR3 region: CASGRQGSLYEQYF. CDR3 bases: TGTGCCAGCGGAAGACAGGGAAGCCTCTACGAGCAGTACTTC.

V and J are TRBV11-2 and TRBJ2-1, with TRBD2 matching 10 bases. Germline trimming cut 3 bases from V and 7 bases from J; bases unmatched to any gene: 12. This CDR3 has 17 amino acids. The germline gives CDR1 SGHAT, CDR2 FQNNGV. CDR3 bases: TGTGCCAGCAGCTTTAGTGGTCTAGCGGGAGAACGGAATGAGCAGTTCTTC. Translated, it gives CASSFSGLAGERNEQFF.

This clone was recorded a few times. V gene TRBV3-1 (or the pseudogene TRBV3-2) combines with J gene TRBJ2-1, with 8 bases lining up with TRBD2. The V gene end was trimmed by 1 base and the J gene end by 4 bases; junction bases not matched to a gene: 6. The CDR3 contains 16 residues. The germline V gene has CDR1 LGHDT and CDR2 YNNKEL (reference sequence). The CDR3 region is CASSQASGRGYNEQFF. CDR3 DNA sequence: TGTGCCAGCAGCCAAGCCAGCGGGAGAGGTTACAATGAGCAGTTCTTC.

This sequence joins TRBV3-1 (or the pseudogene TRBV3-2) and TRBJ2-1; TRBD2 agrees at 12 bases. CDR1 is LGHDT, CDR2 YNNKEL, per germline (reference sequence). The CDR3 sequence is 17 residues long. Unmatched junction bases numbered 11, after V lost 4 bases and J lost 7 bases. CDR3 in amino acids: CASSRNLGLAGTNEQFF. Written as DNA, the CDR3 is TGTGCCAGCAGCCGAAACCTCGGACTAGCGGGAACGAATGAGCAGTTCTTC.

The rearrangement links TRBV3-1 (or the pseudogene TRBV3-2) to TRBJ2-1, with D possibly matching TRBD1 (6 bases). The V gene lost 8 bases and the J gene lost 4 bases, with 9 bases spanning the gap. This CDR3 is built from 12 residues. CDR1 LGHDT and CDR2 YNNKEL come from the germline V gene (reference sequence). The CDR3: CASQGTYNEQFF. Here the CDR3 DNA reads TGTGCCAGCCAAGGGACATACAATGAGCAGTTCTTC.

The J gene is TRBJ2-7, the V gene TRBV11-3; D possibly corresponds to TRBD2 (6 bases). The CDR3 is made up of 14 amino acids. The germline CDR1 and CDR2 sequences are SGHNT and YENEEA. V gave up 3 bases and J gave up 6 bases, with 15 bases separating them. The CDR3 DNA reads TGTGCCAGCAGCTTTTACGGGGGTGGAGGCGAGCAGTACTTC. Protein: CASSFYGGGGEQYF.

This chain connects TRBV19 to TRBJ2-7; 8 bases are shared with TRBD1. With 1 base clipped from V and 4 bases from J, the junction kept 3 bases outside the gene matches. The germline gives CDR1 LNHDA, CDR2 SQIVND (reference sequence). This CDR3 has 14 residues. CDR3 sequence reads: CASSIAQGAYEQYF. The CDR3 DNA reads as TGTGCCAGTAGTATAGCTCAGGGGGCATACGAGCAGTACTTC.

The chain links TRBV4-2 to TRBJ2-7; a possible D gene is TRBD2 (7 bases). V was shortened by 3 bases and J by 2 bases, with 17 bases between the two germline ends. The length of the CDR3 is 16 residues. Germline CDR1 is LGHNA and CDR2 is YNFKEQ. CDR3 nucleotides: TGTGCCAGCAGCCAGGCGGGGGCAGATATTCCCTACGAGCAGTACTTC. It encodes CASSQAGADIPYEQYF.

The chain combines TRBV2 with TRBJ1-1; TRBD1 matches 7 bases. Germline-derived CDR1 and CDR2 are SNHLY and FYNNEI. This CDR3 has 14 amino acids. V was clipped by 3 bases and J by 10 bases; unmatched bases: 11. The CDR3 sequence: CASSDVGGQLLAFF. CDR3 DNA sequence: TGTGCCAGCAGTGATGTAGGGGGCCAACTTCTAGCTTTCTTT.

DNA for the CDR3: TGTGCCAGCAGTGGGACTAGCGGGATTCGGGATACGCAGTATTTT. Translating gives CASSGTSGIRDTQYF. The chain recombines TRBV7-2 with TRBJ2-3; 13 bases map to TRBD2. Germline loops: CDR1 SGHTA, CDR2 FQGNSA. V lost 6 bases and J lost 6; bases outside the gene matches: 6. The CDR3 totals 15 residues. The variable domain in full, with the rest retrieved from reference TRBV7-2 and TRBJ2-3, is GAGVSQSPSNKVTEKGKDVELRCDPISGHTALYWYRQSLGQGLEFLIYFQGNSAPDKSGLPSDRFSAERTGGSVSTLTIQRTQQEDSAVYLCASSGTSGIRDTQYFGPGTRLTVL.

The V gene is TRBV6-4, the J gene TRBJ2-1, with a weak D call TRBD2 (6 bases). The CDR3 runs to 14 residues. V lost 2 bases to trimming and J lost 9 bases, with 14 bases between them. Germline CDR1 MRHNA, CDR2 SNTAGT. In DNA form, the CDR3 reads TGTGCCAGCAGTGACGGGCAGGGTAGCGGTGAGCAGTTCTTC. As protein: CASSDGQGSGEQFF.

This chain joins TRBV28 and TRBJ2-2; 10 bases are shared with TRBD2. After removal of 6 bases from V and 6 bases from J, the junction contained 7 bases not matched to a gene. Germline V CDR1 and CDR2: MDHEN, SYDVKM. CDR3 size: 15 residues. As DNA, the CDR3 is TGTGCCAGCAGGCCCCCCCTAGCGGGGGCCGGGGAGCTGTTTTTT. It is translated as CASRPPLAGAGELFF.

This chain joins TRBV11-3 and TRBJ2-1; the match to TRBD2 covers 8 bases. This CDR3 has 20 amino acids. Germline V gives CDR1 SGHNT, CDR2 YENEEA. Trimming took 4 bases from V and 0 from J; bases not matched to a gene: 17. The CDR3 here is CASSSQIAGSGLSSYNEQFF. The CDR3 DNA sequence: TGTGCCAGCAGCTCCCAAATAGCGGGGTCAGGACTAAGCTCCTACAATGAGCAGTTCTTC.